The sequence of this TCR beta chain was determined in a study of pediatric ulcerative colitis. The study's findings and limits: Substantially fewer templates came from a couple of patients' blood samples.

Assay used: immunoSEQ multiplex PCR; TCRdb lists only in-frame clones, some missing. The table records roughly 45,000 clones, 60% to 85% of them present only once. Regarding this clone: As yet, its antigen is unknown.

During colonoscopy, one to two rectal pinch biopsies were collected. The CDR3 has 13 residues. Germline CDR1 and CDR2: SGHRS and YFSETQ. The germline V and J ends were trimmed by 4 bases and 1 base, with 9 bases remaining between them. J is TRBJ2-7 and V is TRBV5-1; D not resolved. Sequences were obtained from gut tissue. The receptor was derived from a girl between 5 and 17 years old with moderate ulcerative colitis. The CDR3 reads CASSHDTSYEQYF. In nucleotides, the CDR3 is TGCGCCAGCAGCCATGACACTTCCTACGAGCAGTACTTC.